This paragraph covers one T cell receptor beta chain sequence. Its antigen is not yet known. No quality values exist for individual bases; no much larger clone is one base distant. RNA was extracted with the RNeasy kit and roughly 0.45 to 1 ug was reverse transcribed using random hexamers. TCR beta CDR3 regions were amplified with the immunoSEQ multiplex PCR assay covering 54 Vbeta and 13 Jbeta segments. PCR amplification bias was corrected by using a synthetic template baseline for primer optimization and computational correction. The original methods were these. Reads were assigned to V, D and J genes according to IMGT and analyzed in immunoSEQ Analyzer, with only productive sequences retained. Clonality was computed as one minus Shannon entropy normalized by log2 of the number of productive unique sequences. For each patient and control, public and private clones were evaluated among the 100 most prevalent clones. Clones were defined as Susac-specific if absent from the healthy and MS cohorts, from some 1,000 published viral clones and from other ImmuneACCESS disease sequences. TCRdb trimmed the raw reads at Q25, called clones with MiXCR and kept productive beta chains. Rows with a matching CDR3 protein are joined into one entry that keeps the most common DNA and genes. The V and J calls shown here were made by TCRdb, not taken from the authors' results. Across this sample there are approximately 120,000 distinct CDR3 sequences, with over 90% seen only once. Roughly 0.15% of the sample is in the top ten clones.

The CDR3 sequence holds 14 residues, the cysteine and phenylalanine included. Only the CDR3 DNA stays, 42 bases, in frame from base 1. The V end gives up 5 bases and the J end 2 bases, leaving 2 bases in the junction not matched to a gene. The germline V gene provides CDR1 SGHTA and CDR2 FQGNSA. This specimen comes from a study of CD8 T cells in Susac syndrome (dated by TCRdb to about 2019). For the study in its entirety: Repertoire sequencing was used to test whether CD8+ T cell activation and differentiation in Susac syndrome was antigen driven.

General findings and caveats noted by the study authors: The study acknowledged that relatively few individuals were included in the TCR sequencing and HLA analysis.

Peripheral blood CD8+ and CD4+ T cells from healthy donors, Susac syndrome patients and multiple sclerosis patients were profiled by high-throughput TCR beta sequencing. The healthy donors served as controls matched for age and sex. CD8+ TEMRA cells were enriched by FACS, while bulk CD8+ and CD4+ T cells were purified by magnetic negative isolation. Blood was drawn into EDTA tubes, processed within 24 hours, and PBMCs were isolated by density gradient centrifugation. PBMCs intended for TCR sequencing were cryopreserved in liquid nitrogen and thawed later in a water bath at 37 degrees C. A purity of at least 90% was achieved for sorted or isolated CD4+, CD8+ and CD8+ TEMRA cells.

Sequenced sample: CD4+ T cells from PBMCs. This sequence uses TRBV7-2 and TRBJ1-5, and 8 junctional nucleotides match TRBD1. This clonotype was obtained from a human donor in good health. The CDR3 region reads CASSMTGGNQPQHF. Here is the DNA: TGTGCCAGCAGCATGACAGGGGGCAATCAGCCCCAGCATTTT.